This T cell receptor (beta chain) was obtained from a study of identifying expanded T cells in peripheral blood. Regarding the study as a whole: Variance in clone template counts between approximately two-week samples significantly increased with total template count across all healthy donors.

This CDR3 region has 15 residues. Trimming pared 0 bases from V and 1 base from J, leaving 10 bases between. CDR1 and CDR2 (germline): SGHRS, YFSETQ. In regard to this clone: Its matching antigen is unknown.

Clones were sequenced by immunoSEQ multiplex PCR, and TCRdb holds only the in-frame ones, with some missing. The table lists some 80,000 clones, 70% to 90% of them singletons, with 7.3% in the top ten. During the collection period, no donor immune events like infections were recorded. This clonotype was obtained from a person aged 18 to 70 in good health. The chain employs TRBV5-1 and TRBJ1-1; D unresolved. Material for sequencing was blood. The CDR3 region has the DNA TGCGCCAGCAGCTTGGCTGCAGGACCGAACACTGAAGCTTTCTTT. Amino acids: CASSLAAGPNTEAFF.